The clone carrying this TCR beta chain was counted a few times. The CDR3 length is 17 residues. Per the germline V gene, CDR1 is SGHNT and CDR2 is YYREEE (reference sequence). J was trimmed by 4 bases and V by 3 bases; bases with no gene match: 15. The data were taken from a study of naive and memory T cell subsets. Both TRBC1 and TRBC2 were covered by a beta constant-region primer of two equimolar oligonucleotides. Four rounds of PCR amplified the ligated cDNA using nested alpha and beta constant-region primers plus SP2. TCRdb re-analysed the UMI-ligation and nested PCR reads in MiXCR, keeping a single row per CDR3 protein. The table has over 65,000 distinct CDR3 sequences, about 10% seen once.

This TCR was recovered from a human donor in good health. The sample was naive CD8+ T cells from blood. The J gene is TRBJ1-1, the V gene TRBV5-4, with 7 bases identical to TRBD1. The DNA of the CDR3 is TGTGCCAGCAGCTCCTCCCCGACAGGGATGATGGGCACTGAAGCTTTCTTT. This sequence encodes CASSSSPTGMMGTEAFF.